A selection of T cell receptor beta chains follows, all from one sample in a study of blood T cell repertoires in COVID-19. Method: immunoSEQ multiplex PCR; TCRdb's copy keeps in-frame clones and lacks some. The sample lists roughly 45,000 clones, under 90% occurring once. The sequencing sample was made of peripheral blood. All receptors come from a woman of 80 years or more with COVID-19, enrolled during active disease. Both conserved end residues are part of each CDR3. A D gene is named only where the DNA matches it firmly. Size is stated for part of the rows, as once, few or many counts, or as a class when the clone is expanded.

TRBD1,NA,TRBV5-1,TRBJ1-2,CASSLISGTGSGYTF,TGCGCCAGCAGCTTGATATCGGGGACAGGGAGCGGCTACACCTTC
NA,NA,TRBV5-8,TRBJ1-1,CASSFGQGWTEAFF,TGTGCCAGCAGCTTTGGCCAGGGATGGACTGAAGCTTTCTTT
TRBD2,NA,TRBV27,TRBJ2-5,CASSLRGGGGETQYF,TGTGCCAGCAGCTTGCGGGGGGGCGGGGGAGAGACCCAGTACTTC
NA,NA,TRBV5-6,TRBJ1-1,CASSLGEATEAFF,TGTGCCAGCAGCTTGGGCGAAGCCACTGAAGCTTTCTTT
TRBD1,NA,TRBV27,TRBJ1-2,CASRIPGTGYGYTF,TGTGCCAGCAGAATTCCCGGGACAGGGTATGGCTACACCTTC
TRBD2,NA,TRBV27,TRBJ2-3,CASSSRGSRLASSTDTQYF,TGTGCCAGCAGTTCCCGAGGATCCAGACTAGCGTCTAGCACAGATACGCAGTATTTT
NA,NA,TRBV7-2,TRBJ2-5,CASSSSSRAGQETQYF,TGTGCCAGCAGCTCGTCTAGCCGGGCGGGGCAAGAGACCCAGTACTTC
NA,once,TRBV5-1,TRBJ2-3,CASLQGQDFTDTQYF,TGCGCCAGTCTCCAAGGGCAGGACTTCACAGATACGCAGTATTTT
TRBD2,once,TRBV5-4,TRBJ2-3,CASSIALAGGTDTQYF,TGTGCCAGCAGCATAGCCTTAGCGGGGGGAACAGATACGCAGTATTTT
NA,NA,TRBV6-5,TRBJ2-1,CASRGVGDYNEQFF,TGTGCCAGCAGGGGAGTCGGCGATTACAATGAGCAGTTCTTC
NA,NA,TRBV28,TRBJ1-5,CASSPSSAHLGANQPQHF,TGTGCCAGCAGTCCCTCTTCGGCCCACCTTGGGGCCAATCAGCCCCAGCATTTT